At least ten counts were recorded for the clone carrying this TCR beta chain. Antigen: not known. The sample is drawn from a study of T cells in Graves' hyperthyroidism and ophthalmopathy. With 3 bases removed from V and 3 bases from J, the gap between germline ends came to 11 bases. The CDR3 spans 14 residues. Germline V CDR1 and CDR2: LNHDA, SQIVND (reference sequence). Around 10 ml fresh peripheral blood yielded the PBMCs. Study-wide points: Onset of ophthalmopathy came a median around 7.1 months after the model predicted it. The authors' 13 V-J model separated ophthalmopathy from stable hyperthyroidism.

Researchers took RNA transcripts and amplified the TCR beta CDR3 regions from them. First-round RT-PCR with HTBI primers amplified the TCR CDR3 region. TCRdb re-derived calls from the multiplex PCR reads in MiXCR, one entry per CDR3 protein. The repertoire has about 840,000 distinct CDR3 sequences, 38% of them found once; the top ten carry over 8%. The V call is TRBV19, the J call TRBJ1-1; D is undetermined. This TCR came from a man between 18 and 35 years old with Graves' hyperthyroidism. Input material: blood. This CDR3 reads CASSIDVGDTEAFF. Written as DNA, the CDR3 is TGTGCCAGTAGTATCGACGTCGGGGACACTGAAGCTTTCTTT.